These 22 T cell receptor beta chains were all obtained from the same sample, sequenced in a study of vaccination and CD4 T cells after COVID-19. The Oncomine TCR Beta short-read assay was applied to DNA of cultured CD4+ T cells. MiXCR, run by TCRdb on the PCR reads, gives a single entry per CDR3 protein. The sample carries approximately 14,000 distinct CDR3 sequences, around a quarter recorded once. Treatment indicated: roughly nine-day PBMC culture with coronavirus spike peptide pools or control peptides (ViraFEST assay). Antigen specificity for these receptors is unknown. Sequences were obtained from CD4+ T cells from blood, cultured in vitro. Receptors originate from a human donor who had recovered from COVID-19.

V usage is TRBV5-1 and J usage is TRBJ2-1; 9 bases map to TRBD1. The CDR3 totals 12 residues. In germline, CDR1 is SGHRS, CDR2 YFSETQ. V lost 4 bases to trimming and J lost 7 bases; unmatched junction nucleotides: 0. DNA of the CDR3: TGCGCCAGCAGCGGGACAGGGAATGAGCAGTTCTTC. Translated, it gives CASSGTGNEQFF.

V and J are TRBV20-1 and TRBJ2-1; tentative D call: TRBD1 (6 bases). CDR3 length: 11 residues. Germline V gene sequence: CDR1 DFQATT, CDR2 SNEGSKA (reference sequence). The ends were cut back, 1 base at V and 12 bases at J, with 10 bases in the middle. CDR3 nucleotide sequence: TGCAGTGCTAGAGCCGCAGGGGTGCAGTTCTTC. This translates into CSARAAGVQFF.

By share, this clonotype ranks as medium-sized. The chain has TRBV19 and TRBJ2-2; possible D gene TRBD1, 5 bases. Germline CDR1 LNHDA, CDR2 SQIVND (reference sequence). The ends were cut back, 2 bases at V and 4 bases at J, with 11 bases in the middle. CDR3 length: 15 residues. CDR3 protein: CASSIQGVSTGELFF. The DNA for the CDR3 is TGTGCCAGTAGTATACAGGGTGTTAGCACCGGGGAGCTGTTTTTT.

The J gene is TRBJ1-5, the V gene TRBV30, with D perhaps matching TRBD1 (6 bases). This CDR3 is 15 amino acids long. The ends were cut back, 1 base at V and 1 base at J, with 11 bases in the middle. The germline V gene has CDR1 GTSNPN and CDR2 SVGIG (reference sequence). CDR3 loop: CAWSATGRSNQPQHF. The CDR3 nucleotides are TGTGCCTGGAGTGCGACAGGCCGGAGCAATCAGCCCCAGCATTTT.

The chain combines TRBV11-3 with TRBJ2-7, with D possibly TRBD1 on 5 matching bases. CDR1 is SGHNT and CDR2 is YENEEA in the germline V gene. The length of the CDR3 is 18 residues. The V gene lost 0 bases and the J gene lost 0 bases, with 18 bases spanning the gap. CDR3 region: CASSLDPPGRESSYEQYF. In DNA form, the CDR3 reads TGTGCCAGCAGCTTAGACCCCCCCGGCAGGGAATCCTCCTACGAGCAGTACTTC.

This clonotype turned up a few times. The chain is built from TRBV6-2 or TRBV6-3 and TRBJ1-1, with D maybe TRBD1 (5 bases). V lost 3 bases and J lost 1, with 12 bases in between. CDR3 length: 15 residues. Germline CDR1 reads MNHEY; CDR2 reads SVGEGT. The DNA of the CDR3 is TGTGCCAGCAGTTATTTAGGGACGGGGAACACTGAAGCTTTCTTT. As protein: CASSYLGTGNTEAFF.

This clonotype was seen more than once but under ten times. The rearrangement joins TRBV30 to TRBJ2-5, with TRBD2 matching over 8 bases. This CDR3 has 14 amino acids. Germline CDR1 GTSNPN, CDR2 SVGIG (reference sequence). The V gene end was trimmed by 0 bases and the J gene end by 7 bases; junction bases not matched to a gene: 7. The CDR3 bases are TGTGCCTGGAGTGTCACTAGCGGTGGGCGGACCCAGTACTTC. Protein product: CAWSVTSGGRTQYF.

This CDR3 reads CASSLGGGNTGELFF. The CDR3 DNA reads as TGTGCCAGCAGCCTGGGGGGGGGAAACACCGGGGAGCTGTTTTTT. The V call is TRBV7-2, the J call TRBJ2-2; 7 bases align to TRBD2. V shed 5 bases and J 2 bases; nucleotides not matched to a gene: 5. CDR1 and CDR2 from the germline V gene are SGHTA and FQGNSA. This CDR3 has 15 residues.

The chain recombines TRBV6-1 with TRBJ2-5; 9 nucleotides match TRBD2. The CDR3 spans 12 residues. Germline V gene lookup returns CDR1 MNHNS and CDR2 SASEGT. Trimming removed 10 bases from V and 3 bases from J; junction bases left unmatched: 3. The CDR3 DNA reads TGTGCCACTCGACTAGCGGAAGAGACCCAGTACTTC. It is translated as CATRLAEETQYF.

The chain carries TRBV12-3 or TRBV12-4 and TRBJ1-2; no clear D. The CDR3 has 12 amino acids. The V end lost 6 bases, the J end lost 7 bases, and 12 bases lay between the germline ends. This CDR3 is CASSTGPRGYTF. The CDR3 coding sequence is TGTGCCAGCAGCACCGGACCTCGTGGCTACACCTTC.

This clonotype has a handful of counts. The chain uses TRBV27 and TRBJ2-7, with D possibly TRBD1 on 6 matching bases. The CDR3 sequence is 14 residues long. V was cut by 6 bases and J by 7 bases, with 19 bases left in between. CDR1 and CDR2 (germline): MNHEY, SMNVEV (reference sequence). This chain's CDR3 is CASRRYLGAEEQYF. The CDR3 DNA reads TGTGCCAGCAGGAGGTACCTGGGGGCTGAAGAGCAGTACTTC.

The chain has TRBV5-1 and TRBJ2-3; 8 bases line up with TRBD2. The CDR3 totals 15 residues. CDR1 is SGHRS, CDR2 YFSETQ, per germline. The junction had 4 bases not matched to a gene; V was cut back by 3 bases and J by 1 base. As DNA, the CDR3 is TGCGCCAGCAGCTGGAGCGGGGGAGGCACAGATACGCAGTATTTT. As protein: CASSWSGGGTDTQYF.

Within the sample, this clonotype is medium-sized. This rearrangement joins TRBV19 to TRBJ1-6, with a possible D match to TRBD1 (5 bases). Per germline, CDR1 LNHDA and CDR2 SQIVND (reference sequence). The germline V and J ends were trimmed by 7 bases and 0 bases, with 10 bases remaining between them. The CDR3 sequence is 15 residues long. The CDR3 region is CASMEGSSYNSPLHF. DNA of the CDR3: TGTGCCAGTATGGAGGGGAGCTCCTATAATTCACCCCTCCACTTT.

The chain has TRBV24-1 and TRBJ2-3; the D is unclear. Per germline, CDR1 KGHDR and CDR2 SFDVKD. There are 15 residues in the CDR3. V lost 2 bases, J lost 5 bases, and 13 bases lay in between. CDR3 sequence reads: CATSDSTEFLDTQYF. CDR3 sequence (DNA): TGTGCCACCAGTGATTCGACTGAATTCTTAGATACGCAGTATTTT.

The CDR3 loop reads CASSLRRGSTDTQYF. In DNA form, the CDR3 reads TGTGCCAGCAGCTTACGAAGGGGGAGCACAGATACGCAGTATTTT. The V call is TRBV7-2, the J call TRBJ2-3, with TRBD1 as a possible D gene (6 bases). Trimming pared 2 bases from V and 0 bases from J, leaving 9 bases between. This CDR3 has 15 amino acids. Per germline, CDR1 SGHTA and CDR2 FQGNSA.

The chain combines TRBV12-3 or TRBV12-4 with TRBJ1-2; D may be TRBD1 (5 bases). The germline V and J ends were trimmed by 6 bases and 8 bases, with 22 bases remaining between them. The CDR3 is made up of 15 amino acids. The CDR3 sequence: CASSYSLLKGAGYTF. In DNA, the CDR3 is TGTGCCAGCAGCTACTCCCTGTTGAAAGGGGCGGGCTACACCTTC.

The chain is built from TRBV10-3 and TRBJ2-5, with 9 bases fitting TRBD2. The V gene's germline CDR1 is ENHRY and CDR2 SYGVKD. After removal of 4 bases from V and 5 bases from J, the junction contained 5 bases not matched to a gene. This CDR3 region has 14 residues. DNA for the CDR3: TGTGCCATCAGTGCTACTAGCGGGCGGGAGACCCAGTACTTC. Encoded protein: CAISATSGRETQYF.

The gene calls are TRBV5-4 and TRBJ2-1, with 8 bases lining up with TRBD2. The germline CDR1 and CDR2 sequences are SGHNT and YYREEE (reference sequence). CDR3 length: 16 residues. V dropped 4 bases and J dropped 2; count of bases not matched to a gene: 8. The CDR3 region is CASSPPSAGAYNEQFF. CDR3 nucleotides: TGTGCCAGCAGCCCACCCTCAGCGGGAGCCTACAATGAGCAGTTCTTC.

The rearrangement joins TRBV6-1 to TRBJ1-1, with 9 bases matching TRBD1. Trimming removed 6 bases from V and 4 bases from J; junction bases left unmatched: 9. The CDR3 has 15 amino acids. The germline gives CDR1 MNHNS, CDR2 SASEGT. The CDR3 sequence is CASSRTGGRSTEAFF. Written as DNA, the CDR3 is TGTGCCAGCAGCCGAACAGGGGGCAGGAGCACTGAAGCTTTCTTT.

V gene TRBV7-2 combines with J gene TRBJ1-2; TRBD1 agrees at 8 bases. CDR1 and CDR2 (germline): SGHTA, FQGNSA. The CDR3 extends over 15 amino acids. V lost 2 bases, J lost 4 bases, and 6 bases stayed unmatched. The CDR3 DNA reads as TGTGCCAGCAGCTTACAACAGGGGGAGGGCTATGGCTACACCTTC. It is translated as CASSLQQGEGYGYTF.

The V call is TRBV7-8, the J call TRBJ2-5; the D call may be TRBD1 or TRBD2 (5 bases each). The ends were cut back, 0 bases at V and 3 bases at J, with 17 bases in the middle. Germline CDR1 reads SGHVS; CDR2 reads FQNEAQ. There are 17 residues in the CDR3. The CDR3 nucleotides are TGTGCCAGCAGCTTAGCAATGGATTGGTTGGGGGAAGAGACCCAGTACTTC. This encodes CASSLAMDWLGEETQYF.

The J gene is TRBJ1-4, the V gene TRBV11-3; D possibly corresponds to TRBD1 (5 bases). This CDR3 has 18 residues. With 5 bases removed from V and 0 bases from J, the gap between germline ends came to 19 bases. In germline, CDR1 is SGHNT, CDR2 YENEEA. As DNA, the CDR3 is TGTGCCAGCAGCGTAATCCGTGGGACCATTGCAACTAATGAAAAACTGTTTTTT. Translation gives CASSVIRGTIATNEKLFF.